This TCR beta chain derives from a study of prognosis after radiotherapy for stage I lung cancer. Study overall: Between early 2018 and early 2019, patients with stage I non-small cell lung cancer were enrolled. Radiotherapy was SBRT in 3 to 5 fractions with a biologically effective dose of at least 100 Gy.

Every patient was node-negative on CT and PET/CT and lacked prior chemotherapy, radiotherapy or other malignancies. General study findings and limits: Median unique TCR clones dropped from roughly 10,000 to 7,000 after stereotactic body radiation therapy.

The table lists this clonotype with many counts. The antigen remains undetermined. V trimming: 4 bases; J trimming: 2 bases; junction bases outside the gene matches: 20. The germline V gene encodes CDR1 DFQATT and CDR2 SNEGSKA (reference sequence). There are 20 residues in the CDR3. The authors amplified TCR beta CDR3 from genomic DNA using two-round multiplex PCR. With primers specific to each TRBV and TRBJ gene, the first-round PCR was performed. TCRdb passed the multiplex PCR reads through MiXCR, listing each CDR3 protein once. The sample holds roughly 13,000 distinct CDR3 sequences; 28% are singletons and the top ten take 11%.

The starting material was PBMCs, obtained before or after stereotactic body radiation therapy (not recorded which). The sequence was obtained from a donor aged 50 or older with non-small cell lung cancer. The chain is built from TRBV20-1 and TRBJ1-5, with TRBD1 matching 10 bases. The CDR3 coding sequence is TGCAGTGCTACCCGGGGGGGGACAGGGGCCCGTCGGTATGGCAATCAGCCCCAGCATTTT. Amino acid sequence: CSATRGGTGARRYGNQPQHF.